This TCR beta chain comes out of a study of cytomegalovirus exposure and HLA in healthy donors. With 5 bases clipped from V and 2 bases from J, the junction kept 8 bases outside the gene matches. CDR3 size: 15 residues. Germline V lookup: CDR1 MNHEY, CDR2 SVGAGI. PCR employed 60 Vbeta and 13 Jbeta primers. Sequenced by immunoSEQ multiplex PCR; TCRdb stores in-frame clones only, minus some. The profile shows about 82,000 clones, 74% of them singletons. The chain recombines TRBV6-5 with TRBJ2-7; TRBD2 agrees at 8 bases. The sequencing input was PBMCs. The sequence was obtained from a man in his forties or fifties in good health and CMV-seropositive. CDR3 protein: CASSPSGGRTYEQYF. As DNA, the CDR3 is TGTGCCAGCAGTCCGAGCGGGGGCCGGACCTACGAGCAGTACTTC.